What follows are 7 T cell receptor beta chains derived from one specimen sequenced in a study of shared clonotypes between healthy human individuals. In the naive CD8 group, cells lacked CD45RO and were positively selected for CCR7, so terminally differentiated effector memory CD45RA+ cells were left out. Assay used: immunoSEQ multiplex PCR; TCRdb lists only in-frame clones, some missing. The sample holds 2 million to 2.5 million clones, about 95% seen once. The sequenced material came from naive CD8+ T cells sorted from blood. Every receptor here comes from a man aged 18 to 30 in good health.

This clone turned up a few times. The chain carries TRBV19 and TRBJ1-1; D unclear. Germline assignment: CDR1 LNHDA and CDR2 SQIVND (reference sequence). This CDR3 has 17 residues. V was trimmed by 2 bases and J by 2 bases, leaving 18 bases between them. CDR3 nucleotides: TGTGCCAGTAGTATACCCCCAGCAGGCTCTTTTAACACTGAAGCTTTCTTT. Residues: CASSIPPAGSFNTEAFF.

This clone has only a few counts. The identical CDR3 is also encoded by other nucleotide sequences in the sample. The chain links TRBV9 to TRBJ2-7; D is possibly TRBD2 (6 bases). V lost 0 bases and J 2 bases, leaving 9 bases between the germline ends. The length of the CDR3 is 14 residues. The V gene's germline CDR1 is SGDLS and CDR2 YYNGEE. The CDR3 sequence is CASSVAGETYEQYF. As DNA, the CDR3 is TGTGCCAGCAGCGTAGCGGGGGAGACCTACGAGCAGTACTTC.

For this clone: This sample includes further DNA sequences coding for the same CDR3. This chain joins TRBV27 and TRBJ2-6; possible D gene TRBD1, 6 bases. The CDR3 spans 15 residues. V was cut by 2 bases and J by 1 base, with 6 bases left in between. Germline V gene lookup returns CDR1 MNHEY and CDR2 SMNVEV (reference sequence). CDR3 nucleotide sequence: TGTGCCAGCAGTTTAACAGGGTCTGGGGCCAACGTCCTGACTTTC. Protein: CASSLTGSGANVLTF.

CDR3 bases: TGTGCCAGCAGCCCAGTGGAGGGTTGGGAGCAGTACTTC. Its protein is CASSPVEGWEQYF. V gene TRBV9 combines with J gene TRBJ2-7, with D perhaps TRBD2 (6 bases). The CDR3 has 13 amino acids. CDR1 and CDR2 (germline): SGDLS, YYNGEE. V was clipped by 4 bases and J by 7 bases, with 15 bases between them.

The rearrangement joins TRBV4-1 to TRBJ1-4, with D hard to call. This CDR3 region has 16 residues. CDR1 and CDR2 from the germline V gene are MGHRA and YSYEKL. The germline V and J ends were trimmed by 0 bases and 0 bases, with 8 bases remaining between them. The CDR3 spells CASSQDPGTTNEKLFF. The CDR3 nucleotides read TGCGCCAGCAGCCAAGACCCGGGTACAACTAATGAAAAACTGTTTTTT.

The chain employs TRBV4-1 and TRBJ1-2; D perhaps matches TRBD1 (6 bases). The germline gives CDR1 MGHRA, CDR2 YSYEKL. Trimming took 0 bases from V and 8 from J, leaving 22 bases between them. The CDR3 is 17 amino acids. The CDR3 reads CASSQDVDSPGVEGYTF. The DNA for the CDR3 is TGCGCCAGCAGCCAAGACGTGGACAGCCCGGGAGTGGAAGGCTACACCTTC.

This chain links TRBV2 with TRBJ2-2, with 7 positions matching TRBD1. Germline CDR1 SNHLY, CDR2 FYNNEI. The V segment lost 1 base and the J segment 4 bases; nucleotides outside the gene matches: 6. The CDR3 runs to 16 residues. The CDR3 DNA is TGTGCCAGCAGTGAAGTGAAAGGGGGCCTCACCGGGGAGCTGTTTTTT. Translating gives CASSEVKGGLTGELFF.